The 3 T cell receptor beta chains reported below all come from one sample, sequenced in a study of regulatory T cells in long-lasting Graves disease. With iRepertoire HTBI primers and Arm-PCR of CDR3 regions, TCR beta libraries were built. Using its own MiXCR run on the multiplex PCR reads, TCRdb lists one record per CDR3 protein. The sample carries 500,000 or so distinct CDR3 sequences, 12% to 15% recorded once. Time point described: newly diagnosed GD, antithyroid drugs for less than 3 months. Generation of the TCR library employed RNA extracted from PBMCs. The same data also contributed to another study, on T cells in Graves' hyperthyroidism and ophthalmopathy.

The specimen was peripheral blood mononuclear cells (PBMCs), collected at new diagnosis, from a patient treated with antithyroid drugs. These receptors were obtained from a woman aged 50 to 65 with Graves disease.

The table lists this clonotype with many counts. This chain's CDR3 is CASSPGTSGRLYEQYF. The CDR3 region has the DNA TGCGCCAGCAGCCCCGGGACTAGCGGGAGGTTGTACGAGCAGTACTTC. The rearrangement uses TRBV5-1 and TRBJ2-7, with 15 bases lining up with TRBD2. V was clipped by 4 bases and J by 4 bases; unmatched bases: 6. CDR1 and CDR2 (germline): SGHRS, YFSETQ. The CDR3 covers 16 residues.

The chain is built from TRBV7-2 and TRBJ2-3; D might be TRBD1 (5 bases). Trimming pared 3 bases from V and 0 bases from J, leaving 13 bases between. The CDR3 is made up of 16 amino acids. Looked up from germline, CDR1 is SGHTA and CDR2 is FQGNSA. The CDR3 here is CASSFRRAASTDTQYF. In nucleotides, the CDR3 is TGTGCCAGCAGCTTCCGCAGGGCAGCTAGCACAGATACGCAGTATTTT.

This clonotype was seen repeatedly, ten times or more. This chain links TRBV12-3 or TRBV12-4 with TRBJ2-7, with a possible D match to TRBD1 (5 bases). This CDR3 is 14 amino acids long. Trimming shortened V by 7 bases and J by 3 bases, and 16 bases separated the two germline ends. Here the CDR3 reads CASTTRQKDYEQYF. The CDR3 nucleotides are TGTGCCAGCACCACGAGACAGAAGGACTACGAGCAGTACTTC.